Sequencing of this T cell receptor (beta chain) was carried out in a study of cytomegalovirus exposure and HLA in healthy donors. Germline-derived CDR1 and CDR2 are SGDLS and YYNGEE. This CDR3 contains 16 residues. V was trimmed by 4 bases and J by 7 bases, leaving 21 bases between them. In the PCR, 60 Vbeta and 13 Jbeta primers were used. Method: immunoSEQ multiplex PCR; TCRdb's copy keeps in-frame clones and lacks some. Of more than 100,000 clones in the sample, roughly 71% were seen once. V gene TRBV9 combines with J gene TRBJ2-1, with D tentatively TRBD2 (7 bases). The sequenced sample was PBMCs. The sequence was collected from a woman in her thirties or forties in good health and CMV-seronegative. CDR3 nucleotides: TGTGCCAGCAGCCCTCAAGTGGTGGGGGGGCATAATGAGCAGTTCTTC. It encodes CASSPQVVGGHNEQFF.